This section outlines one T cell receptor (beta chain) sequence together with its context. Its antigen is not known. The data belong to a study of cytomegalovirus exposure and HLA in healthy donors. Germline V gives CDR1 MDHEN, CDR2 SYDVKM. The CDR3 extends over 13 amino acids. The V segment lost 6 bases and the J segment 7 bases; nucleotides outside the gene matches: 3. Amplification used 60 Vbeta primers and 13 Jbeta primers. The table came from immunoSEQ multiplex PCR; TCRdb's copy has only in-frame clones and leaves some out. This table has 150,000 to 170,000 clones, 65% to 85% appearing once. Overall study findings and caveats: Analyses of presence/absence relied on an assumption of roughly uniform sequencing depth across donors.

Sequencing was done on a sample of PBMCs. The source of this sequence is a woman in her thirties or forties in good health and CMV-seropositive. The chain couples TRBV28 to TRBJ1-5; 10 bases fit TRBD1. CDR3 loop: CASRETGGQPQHF. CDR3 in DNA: TGTGCCAGCAGAGAGACAGGGGGCCAGCCCCAGCATTTT. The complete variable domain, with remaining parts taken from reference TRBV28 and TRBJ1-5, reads DVKVTQSSRYLVKRTGEKVFLECVQDMDHENMFWYRQDPGLGLRLIYFSYDVKMKEKGDIPEGYSVSREKKERFSLILESASTNQTSMYLCASRETGGQPQHFGDGTRLSIL.